This TCR beta chain was sequenced in a study of cytomegalovirus exposure and HLA in healthy donors. About the research overall: A data release that came early held about 89 million unique TCRs from HLA-typed donors.

Study results and caveats: Analysis was carried out at a later point, and it linked a missense DCLRE1C variant to TCR beta V- and J-gene trimming. Associated with cytomegalovirus, according to the listing, were approximately 160 TCR beta chains.

13 Jbeta primers and 60 Vbeta primers were used for the PCR. Here immunoSEQ multiplex PCR was the method, and the copy in TCRdb shows in-frame clones only, minus some. The table lists about 60,000 clones, 65% to 85% of them singletons. The V gene lost 4 bases and the J gene lost 10 bases, with 12 bases spanning the gap. CDR3 size: 13 residues. In germline, CDR1 is SGHRS, CDR2 YFSETQ. This clone was observed a single time. Its antigen is still unknown. The same CDR3 is also encoded by other DNA sequences in this sample. What was sequenced was PBMCs. The source is a female donor in good health and CMV-seronegative. The V gene is TRBV5-1, the J gene TRBJ1-6; D may be TRBD1 (5 bases). The chain's CDR3 is CASSLAGGSPLHF. CDR3 nucleotide sequence: TGCGCCAGCAGCCTAGCCGGGGGGTCACCCCTCCACTTT.